What follows describes a single T cell receptor beta chain. Its binding antigen is unknown. No much larger clone exists at a distance of one base, and base qualities are not known. The TCR beta CDR3 regions were amplified from the RNA transcripts. A first-round RT-PCR of the TCR CDR3 used the HTBI primer set with the Qiagen OneStep RT-PCR kit. Libraries were constructed in a second round of multiplex PCR, after which size selection and purification were carried out. Sequencing of the libraries was done on an Illumina HiSeq2000 using paired-end 100 bp reads. The original methods were these. SOAPnuke was used to process the raw data, with reads discarded if the reads contained adapters or uncalled bases, had a mean Phred below 15, or lacked an exact constant-primer or identifier match. High-quality paired reads were merged with COPE v1.2.5, and unique nucleotide sequences were defined as clonotypes. Clonotypes were aligned to IMGT TRBV, TRBD and TRBJ reference segments using MiTCR v1.1. The analysis included only V-J combinations with a frequency above 0.0001, which together covered more than 98% of the repertoires. The TCS score was defined as F50 (clonal expansion) divided by E x V (chaos), with BLOSUM62-based TCRdist calculated between CDR3 peptides within each V-J. Welch's t-statistics and random forest reduced approximately 520 V-J features to around 14, which were used in a naive Bayes classifier (R e1071). TCRdb ran its own pipeline on the public reads, namely fastp trimming at Q25 and MiXCR clone calling, and kept in-frame beta chains. CDR3 protein duplicates are merged, each entry listing the most common genes and DNA. V and J calls and clone size were set by TCRdb, not the authors. The sample has about 320,000 distinct CDR3 sequences on record, roughly 17% of them singletons. The top ten clones comprise roughly 31% of the sample.

Stable Graves' hyperthyroidism was defined as the absence of progression to ophthalmopathy over 18 months of follow-up. Hyperthyroidism patients were newly diagnosed, with disease duration under 2 months, and aged 18 to 65 years. Patients with uncontrolled infections, other autoimmune diseases, pregnancy or lactation were excluded. Diagnoses relied on clinical symptoms, serum thyroxine and TRAb, thyroid ultrasound and orbital computed tomography. PBMCs were separated from 7.5 to 10 ml of fresh peripheral blood using Ficoll-Paque density gradient centrifugation. Total RNA was extracted using Trizol reagent, and RNA quality was assessed on an Agilent 2100 Bioanalyzer. CDR1 and CDR2 are drawn from the germline V gene: SGHRS, YFSETQ. Including cysteine and phenylalanine, the CDR3 has 14 amino acids. Only the CDR3 DNA stays, 42 bases, in frame from base 1. Deletion took 7 bases off V and 1 base off J, with a span of 11 bases between the germline ends.

The record originates from a study of T cells in Graves' hyperthyroidism and ophthalmopathy (dated by TCRdb to about 2019). Some background on the complete study: Peripheral blood was sampled at the time of initial diagnosis, prior to any treatment. A discovery cohort of about a hundred patients, fewer than 50 with Graves' ophthalmopathy and 55 to 60 with stable Graves' hyperthyroidism, was used to find distinguishing TCR V-J signatures. Prospective prediction of ophthalmopathy was tested in an independent validation cohort consisting of about 20 hyperthyroidism patients and some 16 patients who later progressed to ophthalmopathy. For training and testing, the 100 patients in the discovery cohort were randomly divided in a 7:3 ratio. In roughly six Graves' hyperthyroidism patients, the study also compared T-cell repertoires from thyroid tissue with T-cell repertoires from blood. Once sampling was done, hyperthyroidism patients were given methimazole at a starting dose of 30 mg daily, whereas ophthalmopathy patients were given high-dose intravenous methylprednisolone. The paper describes TCR Vbeta CDR3 sequencing of 135 peripheral blood samples, made up of under 50 ophthalmopathy patients, 70 to 75 hyperthyroidism patients and 17 progressor patients. General conclusions and limits of the study: Sample size was not statistically predetermined, and investigators were not blinded to group allocation. Most expanded thyroid clonotypes (frequency above 0.001) were also found in blood, which suggests that blood repertoires may mirror thyroid immune responses. In validation, the model predicted progression to ophthalmopathy with approximately 71% sensitivity and about 73% specificity, a median of around 6.6 months before onset. A 13 V-J signature model separated ophthalmopathy from stable hyperthyroidism, with roughly 88% sensitivity and roughly 82% specificity in cross-validation and 80%/75% in testing.

The rearrangement combines TRBV5-1 with TRBJ2-2, with a weak D call of TRBD1 (5 bases match). The sequence came from a man aged 30 to 45 with Graves' hyperthyroidism. The material sequenced was blood. This receptor carries the CDR3 CASAWGGNTGELFF. The DNA sequence is as follows: TGCGCCAGCGCGTGGGGCGGGAACACCGGGGAGCTGTTTTTT. Here the CDR3 is joined to the reference TRBV5-1 and TRBJ2-2 genes, and the full variable domain is: KAGVTQTPRYLIKTRGQQVTLSCSPISGHRSVSWYQQTPGQGLQFLFEYFSETQRNKGNFPGRFSGRQFSNSRSEMNVSTLELGDSALYLCASAWGGNTGELFFGEGSRLTVL.